The entry that follows covers one T cell receptor beta chain sequence. Antigen specificity is unknown. The entry originates in a study of T cell responses to AZD1222 COVID-19 vaccine. Study-level findings and limits: With dominance at 160-218 and 743-854, vaccine-associated CD4 TCRs spanned spike. Donors were chiefly white British, with a greater number of females, and clonal diversity was perhaps underestimated.

This table comes from immunoSEQ multiplex PCR, and its TCRdb copy is limited to in-frame clones, with some not included. The data hold 57,000 or so clones, with about three quarters observed a single time. Recipients boosted at about 4 weeks or about 12 weeks are pooled. The length of the CDR3 is 14 residues. V shed 4 bases and J shed 0 bases, with 9 bases lying between them. Per germline, CDR1 SNHLY and CDR2 FYNNEI. This sequence was found in an adult who received the AZD1222 COVID-19 vaccine. The rearrangement joins TRBV2 to TRBJ1-2, with D unclear. Material: peripheral blood, obtained 28 days after the second AZD1222 dose. CDR3 region: CASSAYRANYGYTF. CDR3 DNA sequence: TGTGCCAGCAGTGCGTATAGAGCTAACTATGGCTACACCTTC.